These 14 T cell receptor beta chains originate from one sample sequenced in a study of CD8 T cells in Susac syndrome. With random hexamers, reverse transcription was performed on roughly 0.5 to 1 ug of RNA. TCRdb fed the immunoSEQ multiplex PCR reads into MiXCR, producing one record per CDR3 protein. The sample comprises 55,000 to 75,000 distinct CDR3 sequences, 85% to 95% of which are singletons, and around 0.15% rests with the top ten. The source material was CD4+ T cells from PBMCs. These receptors came from a human donor with Susac syndrome.

The chain uses TRBV12-3 or TRBV12-4 and TRBJ2-3; D is unclear. V lost 6 bases, J lost 5 bases, and 9 bases lay in between. CDR3 length: 12 amino acids. This CDR3 is CASRLTLDTQYF. The CDR3 DNA is TGTGCCAGCAGGTTAACCCTAGATACGCAGTATTTT.

This rearrangement joins TRBV20-1 to TRBJ1-2; D not certain. The CDR3 extends over 10 amino acids. Germline assignment: CDR1 DFQATT and CDR2 SNEGSKA (reference sequence). V lost 0 bases, J lost 8 bases, and 4 bases lay in between. For the CDR3, the DNA is TGCAGTGCTAGAGACAGGGGCTACACCTTC. Protein product: CSARDRGYTF.

The V call is TRBV7-9, the J call TRBJ1-1; D is undetermined. The CDR3 covers 13 residues. The V gene's germline CDR1 is SEHNR and CDR2 FQNEAQ (reference sequence). V was cut by 1 base and J by 4 bases, with 7 bases left in between. This CDR3 is CASSLGRATEAFF. DNA for the CDR3: TGTGCCAGCAGCTTAGGAAGGGCCACTGAAGCTTTCTTT. Full variable domain (outside the CDR3, taken from reference TRBV7-9 and TRBJ1-1): DTGVSQNPRHKITKRGQNVTFRCDPISEHNRLYWYRQTLGQGPEFLTYFQNEAQLEKSRLLSDRFSAERPKGSFSTLEIQRTEQGDSAMYLCASSLGRATEAFFGQGTRLTVV.

V usage is TRBV6-5 and J usage is TRBJ1-1, with 9 bases matching TRBD1. V dropped 1 base and J dropped 5; count of bases not matched to a gene: 8. This CDR3 comprises 16 residues. CDR1 and CDR2 from the germline V gene are MNHEY and SVGAGI. In DNA, the CDR3 is TGTGCCAGCAGTTACTGGGGAGGGACAGGGTCTACTGAAGCTTTCTTT. This encodes CASSYWGGTGSTEAFF.

The rearrangement joins TRBV4-3 to TRBJ2-1; the D gene is possibly TRBD2 (5 bases). Germline CDR1 LGHNA, CDR2 YSLEER. The V and J ends lost 5 bases and 10 bases respectively, with 12 bases between them. This CDR3 region has 12 residues. Here the CDR3 DNA reads TGCGCCAGCAGCTCTCGGGATCGGGAGCAGTTCTTC. Its protein is CASSSRDREQFF.

The chain combines TRBV12-3 or TRBV12-4 with TRBJ1-1; unclear D gene. Trimming removed 3 bases from V and 0 bases from J, with 5 bases in between. The CDR3 has 13 residues. The chain's CDR3 is CASSLQVNTEAFF. DNA of the CDR3: TGTGCCAGCAGTTTGCAGGTGAACACTGAAGCTTTCTTT.

The gene calls are TRBV5-4 and TRBJ2-7, with 9 nucleotides matching TRBD2. The CDR3 runs to 16 residues. The germline V gene encodes CDR1 SGHNT and CDR2 YYREEE (reference sequence). V was pared by 7 bases and J by 5 bases, with 16 bases of the junction left unmatched. This CDR3 is CASRAQTGSGGHEQYF. CDR3 coding DNA: TGTGCCAGCCGGGCACAGACGGGTAGCGGGGGCCACGAGCAGTACTTC.

V and J are TRBV20-1 and TRBJ2-5; either TRBD1 or TRBD2 may supply D (6 bases each). V lost 3 bases, J lost 4 bases, and 12 bases lay in between. CDR3 size: 13 residues. Germline V gives CDR1 DFQATT, CDR2 SNEGSKA (reference sequence). The CDR3 loop reads CSARIGGRETQYF. The CDR3 region has the DNA TGCAGTGCTAGGATTGGGGGGCGAGAGACCCAGTACTTC.

The chain links TRBV7-9 to TRBJ2-6, with D unresolved. The CDR3 is 15 residues long. V lost 5 bases and J 0 bases, leaving 8 bases between the germline ends. Germline V CDR1 and CDR2: SEHNR, FQNEAQ (reference sequence). CDR3 nucleotide sequence: TGTGCCAGCAGCGCCGACATCTCTGGGGCCAACGTCCTGACTTTC. This gives the protein CASSADISGANVLTF.

V usage is TRBV5-5 and J usage is TRBJ1-5; no clear D. This CDR3 is 14 amino acids long. The germline gives CDR1 SGHKS, CDR2 YYEKEE (reference sequence). With 2 bases removed from V and 0 bases from J, the gap between germline ends came to 6 bases. As DNA, the CDR3 is TGTGCCAGCAGCTTTTGGGGTAGCAATCAGCCCCAGCATTTT. Amino acids: CASSFWGSNQPQHF.

This clonotype appeared a single time. The rearrangement uses TRBV28 and TRBJ2-5; 7 bases map to TRBD2. CDR1 and CDR2 (germline): MDHEN, SYDVKM. After removal of 7 bases from V and 7 bases from J, the junction contained 9 bases not matched to a gene. The CDR3 extends over 13 amino acids. CDR3 DNA: TGTGCCAGCAATAGGGGCGAGCGGGGGACCCAGTACTTC. It codes for CASNRGERGTQYF. The full variable domain, its missing parts supplied by reference TRBV28 and TRBJ2-5, is DVKVTQSSRYLVKRTGEKVFLECVQDMDHENMFWYRQDPGLGLRLIYFSYDVKMKEKGDIPEGYSVSREKKERFSLILESASTNQTSMYLCASNRGERGTQYFGPGTRLLVL.

The rearrangement joins TRBV15 to TRBJ1-1, with TRBD1 as a possible D gene (5 bases). With 0 bases removed from V and 0 bases from J, the gap between germline ends came to 14 bases. From germline, CDR1 is LNHNV and CDR2 YYDKDF (reference sequence). The CDR3 extends over 17 amino acids. This CDR3 is CATSRDEGFGMNTEAFF. DNA of the CDR3: TGTGCCACCAGCAGAGACGAGGGGTTTGGGATGAACACTGAAGCTTTCTTT.

The chain carries TRBV5-1 and TRBJ1-4; TRBD1 matches at 9 bases. CDR1 and CDR2 from the germline V gene are SGHRS and YFSETQ. V trimming: 4 bases; J trimming: 6 bases; junction bases outside the gene matches: 4. The CDR3 consists of 14 residues. CDR3 loop: CASSLGQGHEKLFF. CDR3 bases: TGCGCCAGCAGCCTAGGACAGGGGCATGAAAAACTGTTTTTT. Filled out from reference TRBV5-1 and TRBJ1-4, the complete variable domain reads KAGVTQTPRYLIKTRGQQVTLSCSPISGHRSVSWYQQTPGQGLQFLFEYFSETQRNKGNFPGRFSGRQFSNSRSEMNVSTLELGDSALYLCASSLGQGHEKLFFGSGTQLSVL.

The rearrangement joins TRBV11-3 to TRBJ2-1; 10 bases match TRBD2. The CDR3 has 16 amino acids. Germline V CDR1 and CDR2: SGHNT, YENEEA. V trimming: 3 bases; J trimming: 1 base; junction bases outside the gene matches: 3. The CDR3 nucleotides read TGTGCCAGCAGCTTCCCTAGCGGGGGTTCCTACAATGAGCAGTTCTTC. It is translated as CASSFPSGGSYNEQFF. Full variable domain (remainder filled in from reference TRBV11-3 and TRBJ2-1): EAGVVQSPRYKIIEKKQPVAFWCNPISGHNTLYWYLQNLGQGPELLIRYENEEAVDDSQLPKDRFSAERLKGVDSTLKIQPAELGDSAVYLCASSFPSGGSYNEQFFGPGTRLTVL.